This is a list of T cell receptor beta chains from one sample in a study of shared clonotypes between healthy human individuals. The repertoire was sequenced with immunoSEQ multiplex PCR; TCRdb's copy has only in-frame clones and lacks some. Among about 2.1 million clones listed, 93% were seen once. Material: naive CD8+ T cells from PBMCs. The source of these receptors is a man in his late teens or twenties in good health. Some clones in this sample may be carry-over from other donors' samples. Each CDR3 is given without its conserved first and last residue. The order of the fields is V gene, CDR3 protein.

v_gene: TRBV27
CDR3aa: ASRGVSDTQY

v_gene: TRBV7-9
CDR3aa: ASYRGLGGYT

v_gene: TRBV27
CDR3aa: ASSLSSGWAATNEKLF

v_gene: TRBV13
CDR3aa: ASSLGASGREKNIQY

v_gene: TRBV27
CDR3aa: ASRRRVLRTGDTQY

v_gene: TRBV7-2
CDR3aa: ASSPLGNEQF

v_gene: TRBV7-2
CDR3aa: ASSLAGFAYEQY

v_gene: TRBV5-1
CDR3aa: ASSLVGAEQF

v_gene: TRBV28
CDR3aa: ASSQDREPWETQY

v_gene: TRBV13
CDR3aa: ASSFYTDTQY

v_gene: TRBV11-2
CDR3aa: ASSLGREPQH

v_gene: TRBV10-3
CDR3aa: ATQDNPREKLF

v_gene: TRBV28
CDR3aa: ASSRGTVVGYT

v_gene: TRBV4-1
CDR3aa: ASSQVDSGHSGNTIY

v_gene: TRBV29-1
CDR3aa: SGETSGLYYNEQF

v_gene: TRBV6-5
CDR3aa: ASSPLAGVSYEQY

v_gene: TRBV9
CDR3aa: ASSEGLAGKLGDNEQF

v_gene: TRBV27
CDR3aa: ASSLSSMGQGPEETQY

v_gene: TRBV9
CDR3aa: ASSTRSKPTSGISLYEQY

v_gene: TRBV5-1
CDR3aa: ASSGVGGPKPRQFLSYEQY

v_gene: TRBV7-9
CDR3aa: ASSLWGPERGYEQY

v_gene: TRBV25-1
CDR3aa: ASSARGDREQY

v_gene: TRBV19
CDR3aa: AIRDGLNTEAF

v_gene: TRBV27
CDR3aa: ATKPTANTEAF

v_gene: TRBV27
CDR3aa: ASTPRDRKTNEKLF

v_gene: TRBV5-1
CDR3aa: ASSLPGGGSYNEQF

v_gene: TRBV7-3
CDR3aa: ASSLTPSGMLDEQY

v_gene: TRBV15
CDR3aa: ATSTRQGELF

v_gene: TRBV19
CDR3aa: ASSIRGLEGYT

v_gene: TRBV4-1
CDR3aa: ASSQVHSGANVLT

v_gene: TRBV2
CDR3aa: ASSEDRSPNEKLF

v_gene: TRBV27
CDR3aa: ASGQADQPTSYEQY

v_gene: TRBV29-1
CDR3aa: SVDFANYGYT

v_gene: TRBV27
CDR3aa: ASSLQGFGANVLT

v_gene: TRBV7-9
CDR3aa: ASSGVGRTGGGGELF

v_gene: TRBV5-4
CDR3aa: ASSYDRSRGNYGPTDTQY

v_gene: TRBV5-6
CDR3aa: ASSRGTSGKTYNEQF

v_gene: TRBV5-1
CDR3aa: ASRGEPVGNEQF

v_gene: TRBV30
CDR3aa: AWSEVLNTEAF

v_gene: TRBV27
CDR3aa: ASRWTGANTGELF

v_gene: TRBV9
CDR3aa: ASSAGTGPAYEQY

v_gene: TRBV27
CDR3aa: ASSLEGIVRPNTGELF

v_gene: TRBV6-5
CDR3aa: ASSWGRGFGNTIY

v_gene: TRBV4-3
CDR3aa: ASSQDQMTAISGANVLT

v_gene: TRBV19
CDR3aa: ASTDRNYGYT

v_gene: TRBV7-6
CDR3aa: ASSLGGGNQPQH

v_gene: TRBV7-9
CDR3aa: ASSLGIVTGYGYT